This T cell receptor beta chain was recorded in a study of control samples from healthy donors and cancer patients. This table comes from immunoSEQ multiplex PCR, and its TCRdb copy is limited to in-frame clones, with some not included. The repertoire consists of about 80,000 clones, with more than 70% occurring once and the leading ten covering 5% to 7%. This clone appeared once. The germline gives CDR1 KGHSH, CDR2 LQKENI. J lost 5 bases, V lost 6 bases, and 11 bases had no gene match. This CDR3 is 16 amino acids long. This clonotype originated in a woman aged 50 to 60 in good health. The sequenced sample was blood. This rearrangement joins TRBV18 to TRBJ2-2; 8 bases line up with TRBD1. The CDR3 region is CASSSDRADFTGELFF. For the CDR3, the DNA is TGTGCCAGCTCTTCGGACAGGGCCGACTTTACCGGGGAGCTGTTTTTT.